A selection of T cell receptor beta chains follows, all from one sample in a study of beta chain features in type 1 diabetes. Sequencing used immunoSEQ multiplex PCR; TCRdb keeps in-frame clones, though not all of them. The profile shows a few hundred thousand clones, 24% of them singletons. The sequenced material came from naive CD4+ T cells from blood. These receptor sequences come from a woman under 40 with type 1 diabetes. Both conserved end residues are part of each CDR3. Fields, in order: D gene, V gene, clone size, J gene, CDR3 length, CDR3 DNA, CDR3 protein. A D gene is named only where the DNA matches it firmly. Not all rows give a size; the values are once, few, many and, for expanded clones, a class.

NA	TRBV2	few	TRBJ1-1	12	TGTGCCGCACCGGGAGGTGGGACTGAAGCTTTCTTT	CAAPGGGTEAFF
TRBD1	TRBV30	NA	TRBJ1-2	12	TGTGCCTGGAGTGGACAGGGGTATGGCTACACCTTC	CAWSGQGYGYTF
NA	TRBV5-1	NA	TRBJ2-1	14	TGCGCCAGCAGCTCCGGGACACTACGGGGTGAGCAGTTCTTC	CASSSGTLRGEQFF
TRBD1	TRBV28	few	TRBJ1-2	14	TGTGCCAGCAGTCCCCCGGGGACAGAAGAAGGCTACACCTTC	CASSPPGTEEGYTF
NA	TRBV19	once	TRBJ1-5	15	TGTGCCAGTCGCCAATGGACAGCTCTCAATCAGCCCCAGCATTTT	CASRQWTALNQPQHF
NA	TRBV18	NA	TRBJ2-5	14	TGTGCCAGCTCACCCCAGACATCTCGGAAGACCCAGTACTTC	CASSPQTSRKTQYF
NA	TRBV18	NA	TRBJ2-1	14	TGTGCCAGCTCACCGGGAGACGCGAACAATGAGCAGTTCTTC	CASSPGDANNEQFF
TRBD2	TRBV5-1	NA	TRBJ2-1	15	TGCGCCAGCAGCCCAGGGCTAGCGGGAGGTTCTGAGCAGTTCTTC	CASSPGLAGGSEQFF
TRBD1	TRBV5-1	few	TRBJ1-4	14	TGCGCCAGCAGCTTTGACAGGGCAGACGAAAAACTGTTTTTT	CASSFDRADEKLFF
NA	TRBV11-2	few	TRBJ2-3	15	TGTGCCAGCAGCTTAGTGGTGGGAGGCACAGATACGCAGTATTTT	CASSLVVGGTDTQYF
TRBD2	TRBV27	NA	TRBJ2-1	17	TGTGCCAGCCGGGGACTAGCGGGAGTAGACTCCTACAATGAGCAGTTCTTC	CASRGLAGVDSYNEQFF
TRBD2	TRBV4-2	few	TRBJ2-3	15	TGTGCCAGCAGCCAAGATCGCGGGAGGGGAGATACGCAGTATTTT	CASSQDRGRGDTQYF
NA	TRBV15	NA	TRBJ2-5	14	TGTGCCACCAGCAGAGACCGGGTCCAAGAGACCCAGTACTTC	CATSRDRVQETQYF
TRBD1	TRBV11-1	few	TRBJ2-5	14	TGTGCCAGCAGCCCGCGAAGGGACAGGGAGACCCAGTACTTC	CASSPRRDRETQYF
NA	TRBV27	NA	TRBJ2-7	14	TGTGCCAGCAGTTTGCCGGAGGCCCGCAACGAGCAGTACTTC	CASSLPEARNEQYF
TRBD2	TRBV10-3	few	TRBJ2-7	15	TGTGCCATCAGTGACAGCGCTAGCGGGGCCTACGAGCAGTACTTC	CAISDSASGAYEQYF
NA	TRBV2	few	TRBJ2-1	14	TGTGCCAGCAGTGCGGACAGTCCCTACAATGAGCAGTTCTTC	CASSADSPYNEQFF
NA	TRBV30	few	TRBJ1-1	14	TGTGCCTGGAGTGTAGGGGTTCCTCCGATACAAGCTTTCTTT	CAWSVGVPPIQAFF
NA	TRBV5-4	NA	TRBJ2-5	16	TGTGCCAGCAGCTCGGAGTCCCTAGGGGGTACGGAGACCCAGTACTTC	CASSSESLGGTETQYF
TRBD2	TRBV28	NA	TRBJ2-5	16	TGTGCCAGCCCCCCCAGCGGGCTAGCGGGCGGGGGGACCCAGTACTTC	CASPPSGLAGGGTQYF
TRBD2	TRBV2	NA	TRBJ2-7	15	TGTGCCAGCAGAGACGGACTAGCGGGTGCGGACGAGCAGTACTTC	CASRDGLAGADEQYF
NA	TRBV20-1	NA	TRBJ2-5	10	TGCAGTCCGGGACTAGAGACCCAGTACTTC	CSPGLETQYF
TRBD1	TRBV9	few	TRBJ1-1	15	TGTGCCAGCAGCGAGGTGACAGGGCCGGGGACTGAAGCTTTCTTT	CASSEVTGPGTEAFF
TRBD1	TRBV11-2	NA	TRBJ2-7	15	TGTGCCAGCAGCCGAGGGACAGGGCCCACCTACGAGCAGTACTTC	CASSRGTGPTYEQYF
TRBD2	TRBV19	few	TRBJ2-1	15	TGTGCCAGTACACCGGGACTAGCGGGATCGAATGAGCAGTTCTTC	CASTPGLAGSNEQFF
TRBD1	TRBV14	few	TRBJ2-7	17	TGTGCCAGCAGCCAAGGCCTAGGGACAGGGAATCTCTACGAGCAGTACTTC	CASSQGLGTGNLYEQYF
NA	TRBV7-8	NA	TRBJ2-7	14	TGTGCCAGCAGCTTCTCCTCCCCCTCCTACGAGCAGTACTTC	CASSFSSPSYEQYF
NA	TRBV5-1	NA	TRBJ2-3	15	TGCGCCAGCAGCTTGGCAGTTAGCGGCACAGATACGCAGTATTTT	CASSLAVSGTDTQYF
NA	TRBV5-4	NA	TRBJ1-2	14	TGTGCCAGCAGCGGTGATTTGAGAGGGAATGGCTACACCTTC	CASSGDLRGNGYTF
TRBD1	TRBV18	few	TRBJ1-1	14	TGTGCCAGCTCACCAAACGGAGGGGGCGATGAAGCTTTCTTT	CASSPNGGGDEAFF
TRBD1	TRBV5-1	NA	TRBJ2-7	16	TGCGCCAGCAGCTTGGGTCAGGACAGGGTGTTGTACGAGCAGTACTTC	CASSLGQDRVLYEQYF
NA	TRBV6-5	NA	TRBJ1-2	14	TGTGCCAGCAGTTACTCGTCAGGGGCCTATGGCTACACCTTC	CASSYSSGAYGYTF
NA	TRBV28	NA	TRBJ2-7	12	TGTGCCAGCAGTTTCGCAGGTTCCGAGCAGTACTTC	CASSFAGSEQYF
TRBD1	TRBV29-1	few	TRBJ2-1	13	TGCAGCGTTGTAGGGACAGGGTGGAATGAGCAGTTCTTC	CSVVGTGWNEQFF
NA	TRBV7-9	NA	TRBJ2-1	13	TGTGCCAGCAGCACAGAGGGGGTGAATGAGCAGTTCTTC	CASSTEGVNEQFF
NA	TRBV5-6	NA	TRBJ1-1	13	TGTGCCAGCAGCTCTTACAGGAGCACTGAAGCTTTCTTT	CASSSYRSTEAFF
TRBD1	TRBV27	NA	TRBJ2-7	14	TGTGCCAGCAGTAGGGGACAGGGCCCCTACGAGCAGTACTTC	CASSRGQGPYEQYF